This T cell receptor (beta chain) was observed in a study of response to subunit inactivated influenza vaccine. Study-level findings and limits: Few new T cells, the authors suggested, are recruited by each seasonal influenza vaccination.

MiXCR was run by TCRdb on the RT-PCR reads, yielding one entry per CDR3 protein. This sample carries more than 450,000 distinct CDR3 sequences, less than 8% of them seen once, and the ten largest clones take over 10%. This clonotype was seen at least ten times. Its antigen is still unknown. With 5 bases clipped from V and 9 bases from J, the junction kept 4 bases outside the gene matches. The CDR3 consists of 13 residues. Germline V gives CDR1 SGHVS, CDR2 FNYEAQ. The V and J genes are TRBV7-6 and TRBJ2-1; 10 bases are shared with TRBD2. The starting material was PBMCs from blood, obtained around 25 months after vaccination. This TCR came from a man aged 45 to 70 who received an inactivated influenza vaccine. CDR3 residues: CASSVLAGVEQFF. The CDR3 DNA sequence: TGTGCCAGCAGCGTCCTAGCGGGAGTTGAGCAGTTCTTC.